This T cell receptor (beta chain) was retrieved from a study of blood T cell repertoires in COVID-19. On the study more broadly: COVID-19 samples from acute and convalescent phases originated in the United States, Italy and Spain. PBMCs, B-cell-depleted T cells, or T cells provided the cDNA or gDNA that made up the material.

Produced via immunoSEQ multiplex PCR; TCRdb's table is partial and in-frame only. The data show about 97,000 clones, about 87% seen once. V lost 6 bases and J lost 3; bases outside the gene matches: 10. Germline loops: CDR1 MDHEN, CDR2 SYDVKM. The CDR3 totals 16 residues. Sequences were obtained from peripheral blood. J is TRBJ1-5 and V is TRBV28; 8 positions agree with TRBD1. The receptor was isolated from a human donor in a cohort sampled during active COVID-19. CDR3 loop: CASSPTGTGPNQPQHF. CDR3 nucleotide sequence: TGTGCCAGCAGCCCGACTGGGACAGGCCCCAATCAGCCCCAGCATTTT.